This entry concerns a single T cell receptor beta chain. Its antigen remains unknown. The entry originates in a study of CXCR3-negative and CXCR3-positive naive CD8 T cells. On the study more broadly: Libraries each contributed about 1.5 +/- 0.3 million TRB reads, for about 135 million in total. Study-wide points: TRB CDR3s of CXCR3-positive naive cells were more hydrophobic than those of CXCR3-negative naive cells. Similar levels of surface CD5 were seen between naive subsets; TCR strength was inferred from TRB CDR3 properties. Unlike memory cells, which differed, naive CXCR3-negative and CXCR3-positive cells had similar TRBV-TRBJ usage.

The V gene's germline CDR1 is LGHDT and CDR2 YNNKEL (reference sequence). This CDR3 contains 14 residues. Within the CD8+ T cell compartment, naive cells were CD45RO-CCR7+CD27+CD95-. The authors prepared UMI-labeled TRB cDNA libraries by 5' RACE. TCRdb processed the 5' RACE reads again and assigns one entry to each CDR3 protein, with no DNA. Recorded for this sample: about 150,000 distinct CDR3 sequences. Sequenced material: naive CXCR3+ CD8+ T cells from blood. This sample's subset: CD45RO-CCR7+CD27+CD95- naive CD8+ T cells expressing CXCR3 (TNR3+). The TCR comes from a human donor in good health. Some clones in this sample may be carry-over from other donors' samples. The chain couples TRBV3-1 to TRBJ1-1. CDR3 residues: CASSQDFVSTEAFF.